This T cell receptor (beta chain) derives from a study of control samples from healthy donors and cancer patients. Method: immunoSEQ multiplex PCR; TCRdb's copy keeps in-frame clones and lacks some. The profile shows about 160,000 clones, over 85% of them singletons. V gave up 6 bases and J gave up 2 bases, with 13 bases separating them. Germline CDR1 MNHNY, CDR2 SVGAGI (reference sequence). There are 14 residues in the CDR3. This chain connects TRBV6-6 to TRBJ1-2, with a possible D match to TRBD1 (6 bases). The source is a woman aged 40 to 50 in good health. Sequencing was carried out using blood. This chain's CDR3 is CASSPLTGNYGYTF. In nucleotides, the CDR3 is TGTGCCAGCAGCCCACTAACAGGGAACTATGGCTACACCTTC.